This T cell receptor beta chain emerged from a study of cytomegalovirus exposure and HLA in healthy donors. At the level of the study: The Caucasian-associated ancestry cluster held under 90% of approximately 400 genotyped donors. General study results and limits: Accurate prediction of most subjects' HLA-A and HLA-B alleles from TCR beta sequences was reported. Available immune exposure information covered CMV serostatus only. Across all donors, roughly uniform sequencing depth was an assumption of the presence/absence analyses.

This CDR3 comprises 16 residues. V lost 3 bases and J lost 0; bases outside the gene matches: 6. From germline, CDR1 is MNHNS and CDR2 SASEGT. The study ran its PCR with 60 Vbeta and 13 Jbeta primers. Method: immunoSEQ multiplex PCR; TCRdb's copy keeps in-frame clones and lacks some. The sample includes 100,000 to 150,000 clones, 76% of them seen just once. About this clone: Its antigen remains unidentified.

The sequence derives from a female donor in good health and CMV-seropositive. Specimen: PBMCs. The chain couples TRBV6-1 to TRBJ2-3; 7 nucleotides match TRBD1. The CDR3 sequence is CASSEDSGGSTDTQYF. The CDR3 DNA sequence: TGTGCCAGCAGTGAGGATTCAGGGGGAAGCACAGATACGCAGTATTTT.